Presented here are 18 T cell receptor beta chains from one specimen sequenced in a study of OX40 agonist ivuxolimab in advanced cancers. Measured with immunoSEQ multiplex PCR; TCRdb has only the in-frame clones, and not every one. Among around 68,000 clones listed, roughly nine tenths were seen once. The source material was CD4+ or CD8+ T cells sorted from blood, sampled in a trial of the OX40 agonist ivuxolimab. The source is an adult with an advanced solid tumor such as melanoma, head and neck, liver or kidney cancer.

V is TRBV11-2 and J is TRBJ2-3, with TRBD2 matching over 7 bases. Germline-derived CDR1 and CDR2 are SGHAT and FQNNGV. CDR3 length: 16 residues. The trim removed 1 base at V and 6 bases at J, leaving 10 bases unmatched. The CDR3 loop reads CASSLVGGGGGDTQYF. CDR3 sequence (DNA): TGTGCCAGCAGCTTAGTCGGCGGCGGGGGAGGCGATACGCAGTATTTT.

DNA for the CDR3: TGTGCCAGCAGCTTGGGGGGGAGGGACACTGAAGCTTTCTTT. Residues: CASSLGGRDTEAFF. This chain links TRBV5-4 with TRBJ1-1, with D possibly being TRBD1 (5 bases). The CDR3 contains 14 residues. V dropped 0 bases and J dropped 3 bases, with 9 bases sitting between them. The germline CDR1 and CDR2 sequences are SGHNT and YYREEE (reference sequence).

This clone has a single count. The CDR3 protein is CASSEFTGGTGELFF. DNA for the CDR3: TGTGCCAGCAGTGAATTCACGGGCGGCACCGGGGAGCTGTTTTTT. The V call is TRBV25-1, the J call TRBJ2-2; D not certain. Germline V gene sequence: CDR1 MGHDK, CDR2 SYGVNS. Trimming left V 1 base short and J 4 bases short, with 10 bases between. This CDR3 is 15 amino acids long.

CDR3 in DNA: TGTGCCAGCAGCCCTATGGACAGGGGGCTGACTGAAGCTTTCTTT. The encoded protein is CASSPMDRGLTEAFF. The chain combines TRBV28 with TRBJ1-1, with 11 bases that match TRBD1. This CDR3 spans 15 amino acids. V dropped 6 bases and J dropped 5; count of bases not matched to a gene: 8. Germline V gives CDR1 MDHEN, CDR2 SYDVKM.

This chain joins TRBV9 and TRBJ2-7; 7 bases match TRBD1. The CDR3 is made up of 15 amino acids. Germline lookup yields CDR1 SGDLS and CDR2 YYNGEE. The ends lost 3 bases at V and 6 bases at J; junction bases unmatched: 12. CDR3 protein: CASSEENTGVIEQYF. DNA for the CDR3: TGTGCCAGCAGCGAAGAAAATACAGGGGTGATCGAGCAGTACTTC.

The gene calls are TRBV18 and TRBJ1-2; possible D gene TRBD1, 5 bases. The CDR3 is 14 amino acids. V was trimmed by 3 bases and J by 4 bases, leaving 12 bases between them. Germline assignment: CDR1 KGHSH and CDR2 LQKENI. CDR3 region: CASSPLDISYGYTF. CDR3 DNA sequence: TGTGCCAGCTCACCGTTGGACATCTCCTATGGCTACACCTTC.

This clone was seen more than once but under ten times. The chain employs TRBV7-9 and TRBJ2-7; D is uncertain. This CDR3 spans 12 amino acids. V lost 8 bases to trimming and J lost 0 bases, with 8 bases between them. Germline V gene sequence: CDR1 SEHNR, CDR2 FQNEAQ (reference sequence). CDR3: CASSGVSYEQYF. The CDR3 nucleotides are TGTGCCAGCTCCGGAGTCTCCTACGAGCAGTACTTC. Full variable domain (rest looked up from reference TRBV7-9 and TRBJ2-7): DTGVSQNPRHKITKRGQNVTFRCDPISEHNRLYWYRQTLGQGPEFLTYFQNEAQLEKSRLLSDRFSAERPKGSFSTLEIQRTEQGDSAMYLCASSGVSYEQYFGPGTRLTVT.

CDR3 amino acids: CASSYSDTQYF. DNA for the CDR3: TGTGCCAGCAGTTATTCAGATACGCAGTATTTT. This chain uses TRBV6-5 with TRBJ2-3; D not certain. Germline CDR1 MNHEY, CDR2 SVGAGI. Between the trimmed V and J ends, which lost 3 bases and 4 bases, there was a span of 2 bases. CDR3 size: 11 residues.

Points on this clone: Other DNA sequences of this sample code for an identical CDR3. J is TRBJ2-5 and V is TRBV7-9; no definite D call. This CDR3 spans 11 amino acids. The germline V and J ends were trimmed by 1 base and 4 bases, with 1 base remaining between them. CDR1 is SEHNR and CDR2 is FQNEAQ in the germline V gene (reference sequence). The CDR3 bases are TGTGCCAGCAGCTTAGTAGAGACCCAGTACTTC. Its protein is CASSLVETQYF.

The chain couples TRBV7-9 to TRBJ2-7, with 12 positions matching TRBD1. CDR1 SEHNR and CDR2 FQNEAQ come from the germline V gene (reference sequence). Trimming took 5 bases from V and 4 from J; bases not matched to a gene: 6. The CDR3 is 15 residues long. The CDR3: CASSSGTGGRYEQYF. CDR3 sequence (DNA): TGTGCCAGCAGCAGTGGGACAGGGGGCCGGTACGAGCAGTACTTC.

The CDR3: CASRGRDSPGEKLFF. For the CDR3, the DNA is TGTGCCAGCAGGGGGCGAGACAGCCCGGGTGAAAAACTGTTTTTT. This chain links TRBV7-9 with TRBJ1-4; D may be TRBD1 (5 bases). V gave up 6 bases and J gave up 7 bases, with 18 bases separating them. The CDR3 spans 15 residues. Germline CDR1 and CDR2: SEHNR and FQNEAQ (reference sequence).

The CDR3 DNA reads as TGTGCCTGGAGCCAACGGGACAAGAACACCGGGGAGCTGTTTTTT. It yields the protein CAWSQRDKNTGELFF. The chain links TRBV30 to TRBJ2-2; maybe TRBD1 (6 bases). V shed 3 bases and J shed 1 base, with 12 bases lying between them. The CDR3 covers 15 residues. CDR1 is GTSNPN and CDR2 is SVGIG in the germline V gene (reference sequence). Full variable domain (remainder filled in from reference TRBV30 and TRBJ2-2): SQTIHQWPATLVQPVGSPLSLECTVEGTSNPNLYWYRQAAGRGLQLLFYSVGIGQISSEVPQNLSASRPQDRQFILSSKKLLLSDSGFYLCAWSQRDKNTGELFFGEGSRLTVL.

The chain has TRBV6-5 and TRBJ1-1, with TRBD1 as a possible D gene (6 bases). This CDR3 is built from 14 residues. V was shortened by 6 bases and J by 4 bases, with 15 bases between the two germline ends. Germline loops: CDR1 MNHEY, CDR2 SVGAGI. The CDR3 here is CASSQGLGATEAFF. The CDR3 region has the DNA TGTGCCAGCAGCCAAGGGTTGGGGGCCACTGAAGCTTTCTTT.

This chain uses TRBV5-5 with TRBJ2-5; the match to TRBD1 covers 7 bases. The germline gives CDR1 SGHKS, CDR2 YYEKEE (reference sequence). With V trimmed by 1 base and J by 2 bases, 5 bases remained unmatched. The CDR3 loop spans 15 amino acids. The CDR3 DNA reads TGTGCCAGCAGCTTGCTGGGACAGATACAAGAGACCCAGTACTTC. As protein: CASSLLGQIQETQYF.

The rearrangement joins TRBV11-3 to TRBJ2-4, with 7 nucleotides matching TRBD1. The germline V gene has CDR1 SGHNT and CDR2 YENEEA. V shed 5 bases and J 9 bases; nucleotides not matched to a gene: 7. CDR3 length: 13 amino acids. CDR3 amino acids: CASSQGVEGIQYF. The CDR3 nucleotides read TGTGCCAGCAGCCAGGGGGTAGAGGGCATTCAGTACTTC. Variable domain in full (rest from reference TRBV11-3 and TRBJ2-4): EAGVVQSPRYKIIEKKQPVAFWCNPISGHNTLYWYLQNLGQGPELLIRYENEEAVDDSQLPKDRFSAERLKGVDSTLKIQPAELGDSAVYLCASSQGVEGIQYFGAGTRLSVL.

The chain employs TRBV6-5 and TRBJ2-7; tentatively, D is TRBD2 (6 bases). CDR3 length equals 14 residues. Between the trimmed V and J ends, which lost 6 bases and 5 bases, there was a span of 17 bases. Germline CDR1 and CDR2: MNHEY and SVGAGI. CDR3 coding DNA: TGTGCCAGCAGGCCAGGGACTGCCGCCCACGAGCAGTACTTC. As protein: CASRPGTAAHEQYF.

This clone appeared a single time. The V and J genes are TRBV28 and TRBJ1-1; D possibly corresponds to TRBD1 (5 bases). V shed 5 bases and J shed 1 base, with 14 bases lying between them. CDR1 and CDR2 (germline): MDHEN, SYDVKM. CDR3 length equals 15 residues. Written as DNA, the CDR3 is TGTGCCAGCAGTCCCCCGGGACCCAGGAACACTGAAGCTTTCTTT. As protein: CASSPPGPRNTEAFF.

The chain combines TRBV2 with TRBJ1-1, with D perhaps matching TRBD1 (5 bases). Germline CDR1 SNHLY, CDR2 FYNNEI. The V and J ends lost 4 bases and 5 bases respectively, with 14 bases between them. This CDR3 contains 14 residues. The CDR3: CASSGGGGRTEAFF. CDR3 coding DNA: TGTGCCAGCAGTGGGGGCGGAGGGAGGACTGAAGCTTTCTTT.